This T cell receptor (beta chain) was identified in a study of human CD8 memory T cell subsets. Sequencing libraries of TCR beta were made by UMI-labeled 5' RACE. In the original processing: Each TCR beta library held between about 2,600 and 18,000 functional CDR3 beta clonotypes. TCRdb re-called the 5' RACE reads and gives one entry per CDR3 protein, without DNA. These V and J calls rely on TCRdb rather than the paper's analysis. This sample's clone table lists about 20,000 distinct CDR3 sequences. Notes on the study in general: Estimation with Chao1 suggested higher diversity among stem-like memory T cells relative to precursor exhausted T cells.

The CDR3 runs 15 residues. From germline, CDR1 is MNHEY and CDR2 SVGEGT. Concerning this clonotype: Its antigen is currently unknown.

This sequence joins TRBV6-2 or TRBV6-3 and TRBJ2-7; without DNA, the TCRdb call of TRBD2 cannot be checked. This TCR was recovered from a human donor in good health. Sequenced material: CD8+ T cells from PBMCs. The CDR3 sequence is CASSYLGPRPDEQYF.